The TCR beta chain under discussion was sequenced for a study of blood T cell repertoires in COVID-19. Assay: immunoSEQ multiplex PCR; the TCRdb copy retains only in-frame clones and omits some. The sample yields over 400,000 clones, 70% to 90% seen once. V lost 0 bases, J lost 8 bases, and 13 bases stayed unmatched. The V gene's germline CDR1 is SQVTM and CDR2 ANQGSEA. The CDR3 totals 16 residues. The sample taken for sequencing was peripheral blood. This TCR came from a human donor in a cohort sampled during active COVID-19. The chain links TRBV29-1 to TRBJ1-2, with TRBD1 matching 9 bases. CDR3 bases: TGCAGCGTTGAAGAGGGTCCGGGACAGGGTTGGCGCGGCTACACCTTC. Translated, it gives CSVEEGPGQGWRGYTF.